This TCR beta chain was identified in a study of blood T cell repertoires in COVID-19. Looking at the study overall: T cells, B-cell-depleted T cells, or PBMCs provided the cDNA or gDNA that served as material.

Germline V gene sequence: CDR1 SGHRS, CDR2 YFSETQ. V lost 0 bases, J lost 4 bases, and 10 bases lay in between. The CDR3 runs to 14 residues. TCRdb's copy holds only in-frame clones and misses some; the assay was immunoSEQ multiplex PCR. In the table there are some 250,000 clones, roughly nine tenths of which are singletons. This clone was detected only once. Sequenced input: PBMCs or T cells enriched from blood (not recorded which). The chain employs TRBV5-1 and TRBJ1-2, with D possibly matching TRBD1 (5 bases). This TCR was recovered from a human donor in a cohort exposed to, infected with or recovered from COVID-19 (not recorded which). The donor label of this sample is uncertain. This CDR3 is CASSLAGSGYGYTF. Here the CDR3 DNA reads TGCGCCAGCAGCTTGGCAGGGTCGGGCTATGGCTACACCTTC.